This record covers a single T cell receptor (beta chain). Germline CDR1 DFQATT, CDR2 SNEGSKA (reference sequence). Trimming removed 3 bases from V and 1 base from J, with 13 bases in between. The CDR3 totals 14 residues. Regarding time point: patch test 1, 2 weeks after DPC sensitization. The treatment is: therapeutic diphenylcyclopropenone sensitization with weekly scalp DPC. This sample is part of a study of human T cells and chemical hapten exposure. Study information: There were weekly diphenylcyclopropenone doses to the scalp for patients throughout the roughly 24-week study. Alopecia areata, totalis or universalis affected patients, mainly female.

In the library, unique molecular identifiers were attached to individual cDNA molecules. One entry per CDR3 protein results from TCRdb running MiXCR on the RACE reads. The sample consists of about 100,000 distinct CDR3 sequences, roughly a tenth of them appearing once. This material consisted of whole blood, taken in connection with sensitization to the hapten diphenylcyclopropenone (DPC). The gene calls are TRBV20-1 and TRBJ2-7; D is perhaps TRBD2 (5 bases). The clonotype originates from a man aged 40-49 years with alopecia areata. Some clones in this sample may be carry-over from other donors' samples. In DNA, the CDR3 is TGCAGTGCTAGCGACCCCGAGGGTTCCTACGAGCAGTACTTC. Translated: CSASDPEGSYEQYF.